Each of the 14 T cell receptor beta chains below was sequenced from the same sample in a study of blood T cell repertoires in COVID-19. Only in-frame clones appear in the TCRdb table, and some are missing; sequencing was by immunoSEQ multiplex PCR. Of more than 85,000 clones listed, 87% are singletons. Sequenced: peripheral blood. These TCRs come from a woman between 45 and 60 years old with COVID-19, enrolled during active disease.

This chain links TRBV9 with TRBJ2-5; possibly TRBD1 for D (6 bases). Germline values: CDR1 SGDLS, CDR2 YYNGEE. Trimming stripped 0 bases from V and 5 bases from J, with 14 bases between. CDR3 size: 15 residues. In DNA form, the CDR3 reads TGTGCCAGCAGCGTAGGGCAGGGGTCTATTGAGACCCAGTACTTC. It yields the protein CASSVGQGSIETQYF.

V is TRBV6-2 or TRBV6-3 and J is TRBJ1-2; TRBD1 is a possible D gene (6 bases). The V gene's germline CDR1 is MNHEY and CDR2 SVGEGT. V gave up 2 bases and J gave up 0 bases, with 19 bases separating them. The length of the CDR3 is 18 residues. The CDR3 loop is CASSYPDSRGIANYGYTF. For the CDR3, the DNA is TGTGCCAGCAGTTACCCCGACAGCAGGGGAATCGCTAACTATGGCTACACCTTC.

This chain links TRBV3-1 (or the pseudogene TRBV3-2) with TRBJ1-2; TRBD1 is a possible D gene (5 bases). Trimming left V 1 base short and J 3 bases short, with 9 bases between. Germline CDR1 and CDR2: LGHDT and YNNKEL (reference sequence). The CDR3 covers 14 residues. CDR3 protein: CASSQGGEYYGYTF. CDR3 DNA: TGTGCCAGCAGCCAAGGGGGGGAATACTATGGCTACACCTTC.

This clone was seen a few times. The rearrangement uses TRBV24-1 and TRBJ1-2; 7 bases are a match to TRBD1. Per the germline V gene, CDR1 is KGHDR and CDR2 is SFDVKD. Unmatched junction bases numbered 8, after V lost 3 bases and J lost 8 bases. This CDR3 contains 14 residues. CDR3 region: CATSDGQARWGYTF. CDR3 DNA sequence: TGTGCCACCAGTGATGGACAGGCCCGCTGGGGCTACACCTTC.

V usage is TRBV12-3 or TRBV12-4 and J usage is TRBJ2-3, with D maybe TRBD2 (6 bases). CDR3 length: 13 amino acids. V was cut by 5 bases and J by 6 bases, with 12 bases left in between. The CDR3 protein is CASSTLATDTQYF. The CDR3 nucleotides read TGTGCCAGCAGTACACTAGCAACTGATACGCAGTATTTT.

The rearrangement uses TRBV30 and TRBJ1-5, with 7 nucleotides matching TRBD1. This CDR3 comprises 13 residues. V was clipped by 0 bases and J by 7 bases; unmatched bases: 3. Germline assignment: CDR1 GTSNPN and CDR2 SVGIG (reference sequence). The CDR3 nucleotides are TGTGCCTGGAGTGTGAGGGGGCGACAGCCCCAGCATTTT. Residues: CAWSVRGRQPQHF.

The DNA for the CDR3 is TGCAGCGTGCCGACAGGGGGCTCAACTAATGAAAAACTGTTTTTT. It yields the protein CSVPTGGSTNEKLFF. This sequence joins TRBV29-1 and TRBJ1-4; 10 bases are shared with TRBD1. The germline V gene encodes CDR1 SQVTM and CDR2 ANQGSEA. Trimming took 6 bases from V and 0 from J; bases not matched to a gene: 4. The CDR3 has 15 residues.

V usage is TRBV5-1 and J usage is TRBJ1-2; maybe TRBD1 (6 bases). Per germline, CDR1 SGHRS and CDR2 YFSETQ. The CDR3 spans 14 residues. V lost 0 bases and J lost 7, with 13 bases in between. The CDR3 reads CASSLVSGVSGYTF. The CDR3 coding sequence is TGCGCCAGCAGCTTGGTTTCAGGGGTCTCTGGCTACACCTTC.

This sequence joins TRBV5-1 and TRBJ1-4; 8 bases align to TRBD1. The CDR3 extends over 15 amino acids. Germline loops: CDR1 SGHRS, CDR2 YFSETQ. Trimming cost V 4 bases and J 4 bases; bases outside gene matches: 6. The CDR3 DNA sequence: TGCGCCAGCAGCCCAGGGGGCATGATTAATGAAAAACTGTTTTTT. Translating gives CASSPGGMINEKLFF.

The V and J genes are TRBV4-3 and TRBJ1-2; D is unclear. The CDR3 consists of 15 residues. Germline V CDR1 and CDR2: LGHNA, YSLEER. With 0 bases removed from V and 6 bases from J, the gap between germline ends came to 14 bases. As DNA, the CDR3 is TGCGCCAGCAGCCAAGATCGACCGGGGATAGATGGCTACACCTTC. Translation: CASSQDRPGIDGYTF.

V usage is TRBV28 and J usage is TRBJ2-2, with 8 bases that match TRBD2. V trimming: 4 bases; J trimming: 5 bases; junction bases outside the gene matches: 12. The CDR3 loop spans 17 amino acids. Germline V gene sequence: CDR1 MDHEN, CDR2 SYDVKM. The CDR3 DNA follows: TGTGCCAGCAGTTCGACTAGCGCCTTCCCGGGGACCGGGGAGCTGTTTTTT. Its translation is CASSSTSAFPGTGELFF.

The chain is built from TRBV15 and TRBJ2-3; D possibly corresponds to TRBD2 (6 bases). V was pared by 5 bases and J by 5 bases, with 14 bases between. The CDR3 consists of 14 residues. The germline V gene encodes CDR1 LNHNV and CDR2 YYDKDF (reference sequence). CDR3 amino acids: CATSPGTGGDTQYF. CDR3 DNA: TGTGCCACCAGCCCCGGGACTGGCGGAGATACGCAGTATTTT.

CDR3 DNA sequence: TGTGCCAGCAGCCAACGGTTGCACGAGCAGTACTTC. It translates to CASSQRLHEQYF. The chain uses TRBV3-1 (or the pseudogene TRBV3-2) and TRBJ2-7, with D hard to call. Deletions cut 2 bases from V and 5 bases from J, with 7 bases between. CDR3 size: 12 residues. The germline CDR1 and CDR2 sequences are LGHDT and YNNKEL (reference sequence).

The V gene is TRBV18, the J gene TRBJ2-3; D not resolved. Germline assignment: CDR1 KGHSH and CDR2 LQKENI. V lost 0 bases, J lost 3 bases, and 7 bases lay in between. The CDR3 is 14 residues long. CDR3 coding DNA: TGTGCCAGCTCACCACCGGCAGGAACAGATACGCAGTATTTT. It specifies CASSPPAGTDTQYF.